This entry lists 21 T cell receptor beta chains sequenced from one sample in a study of OX40 agonist ivuxolimab in advanced cancers. Some clones are missing from TCRdb's copy, which holds only in-frame ones; the method was immunoSEQ multiplex PCR. This table has about 58,000 clones, approximately 82% appearing once. Sequencing used CD4+ or CD8+ T cells sorted from blood, obtained in a trial of the OX40 agonist ivuxolimab. The receptors shown here come from an adult with an advanced solid tumor such as melanoma, head and neck, liver or kidney cancer.

CDR3 amino acids: CASSKTSGIEQYF. CDR3 in DNA: TGTGCCAGCTCAAAAACTAGCGGTATCGAGCAGTACTTC. This chain uses TRBV18 with TRBJ2-7; 8 nucleotides agree with TRBD2. Germline V gene sequence: CDR1 KGHSH, CDR2 LQKENI. The CDR3 loop spans 13 amino acids. Trimming at V came to 5 bases and at J to 6 bases, leaving 6 bases not matched to a gene.

V gene TRBV9 combines with J gene TRBJ2-2, with 8 bases lining up with TRBD1. V dropped 4 bases and J dropped 4; count of bases not matched to a gene: 9. The CDR3 consists of 16 residues. Germline lookup yields CDR1 SGDLS and CDR2 YYNGEE. The CDR3 here is CASSPGQVRFTGELFF. CDR3 in DNA: TGTGCCAGCAGCCCGGGACAGGTGCGGTTCACCGGGGAGCTGTTTTTT.

This rearrangement joins TRBV5-1 to TRBJ2-3; possible D gene TRBD2, 5 bases. Germline V gene sequence: CDR1 SGHRS, CDR2 YFSETQ. V lost 1 base to trimming and J lost 4 bases, with 10 bases between them. The CDR3 consists of 14 residues. The CDR3 region has the DNA TGCGCCAGCAGCTTGCGTAGCGCCCCAGATACGCAGTATTTT. Residues: CASSLRSAPDTQYF. Together with reference TRBV5-1 and TRBJ2-3, the CDR3 gives the full variable domain: KAGVTQTPRYLIKTRGQQVTLSCSPISGHRSVSWYQQTPGQGLQFLFEYFSETQRNKGNFPGRFSGRQFSNSRSEMNVSTLELGDSALYLCASSLRSAPDTQYFGPGTRLTVL.

V is TRBV29-1 and J is TRBJ2-7; TRBD2 agrees at 7 bases. Germline V gene sequence: CDR1 SQVTM, CDR2 ANQGSEA. V dropped 2 bases and J dropped 1; count of bases not matched to a gene: 2. The CDR3 covers 13 residues. This chain's CDR3 is CSVELGGSYEQYF. CDR3 nucleotides: TGCAGCGTTGAACTGGGAGGGTCCTACGAGCAGTACTTC.

This CDR3 is CSAAKETQYF. The CDR3 DNA follows: TGCAGTGCGGCCAAAGAGACCCAGTACTTC. This rearrangement joins TRBV20-1 to TRBJ2-5; no clear D. CDR3 length: 10 residues. Trimming cost V 6 bases and J 3 bases, with 5 bases left between them. CDR1 is DFQATT, CDR2 SNEGSKA, per germline (reference sequence).

The chain uses TRBV28 and TRBJ2-7; D is ambiguous. The CDR3 extends over 14 amino acids. CDR1 and CDR2 from the germline V gene are MDHEN and SYDVKM. V dropped 9 bases and J dropped 0 bases, with 15 bases sitting between them. The CDR3 is CASIPSPVSYEQYF. DNA for the CDR3: TGTGCCAGTATCCCTTCCCCCGTCTCCTACGAGCAGTACTTC. The full variable domain, with the rest looked up from reference TRBV28 and TRBJ2-7, is DVKVTQSSRYLVKRTGEKVFLECVQDMDHENMFWYRQDPGLGLRLIYFSYDVKMKEKGDIPEGYSVSREKKERFSLILESASTNQTSMYLCASIPSPVSYEQYFGPGTRLTVT.

In its sample, this clone was seen once. The chain uses TRBV7-8 and TRBJ2-1, with 8 bases lining up with TRBD1. V lost 6 bases to trimming and J lost 5 bases; unmatched junction nucleotides: 6. In germline, CDR1 is SGHVS, CDR2 FQNEAQ. CDR3 length equals 14 residues. The CDR3 sequence: CASSRWTGNNEQFF. In DNA form, the CDR3 reads TGTGCCAGCAGTCGATGGACAGGGAACAATGAGCAGTTCTTC.

The CDR3 nucleotides are TGCGCCAGCAGCTTGGGTGGGACAGGGGGCGTTAATTCACCCCTCCACTTT. Residues: CASSLGGTGGVNSPLHF. The V call is TRBV5-1, the J call TRBJ1-6; TRBD1 aligns across 12 bases. The CDR3 consists of 17 residues. V was clipped by 0 bases and J by 6 bases; unmatched bases: 4. Germline loops: CDR1 SGHRS, CDR2 YFSETQ.

The V gene is TRBV6-5, the J gene TRBJ2-3, with D maybe TRBD2 (5 bases). Per germline, CDR1 MNHEY and CDR2 SVGAGI. This CDR3 has 14 amino acids. The V end lost 6 bases, the J end lost 6 bases, and 16 bases lay between the germline ends. The CDR3 region is CASRTGLQSDTQYF. In nucleotides, the CDR3 is TGTGCCAGCAGAACCGGACTCCAGAGTGATACGCAGTATTTT.

The chain links TRBV7-9 to TRBJ2-1, with D possibly being TRBD1 (6 bases). Trimming took off 5 bases at V and 2 bases at J, with 19 bases between the two ends. The CDR3 totals 17 residues. CDR1 and CDR2 (germline): SEHNR, FQNEAQ (reference sequence). In DNA, the CDR3 is TGTGCCAGCAGCCCGGGTGTCGGGACACGAACCTACAATGAGCAGTTCTTC. Amino acids: CASSPGVGTRTYNEQFF.

The gene calls are TRBV7-8 and TRBJ1-2; the D gene is possibly TRBD1 (5 bases). CDR3 length equals 13 residues. The germline V gene encodes CDR1 SGHVS and CDR2 FQNEAQ. V lost 1 base and J lost 4, with 7 bases in between. CDR3 region: CASSLVTGYGYTF. Written as DNA, the CDR3 is TGTGCCAGCAGCTTAGTAACAGGCTATGGCTACACCTTC. Filled out from reference TRBV7-8 and TRBJ1-2, the complete variable domain reads GAGVSQSPRYKVAKRGQDVALRCDPISGHVSLFWYQQALGQGPEFLTYFQNEAQLDKSGLPSDRFFAERPEGSVSTLKIQRTQQEDSAVYLCASSLVTGYGYTFGSGTRLTVV.

The rearrangement joins TRBV6-4 to TRBJ1-6; 7 bases are a match to TRBD1. This CDR3 is built from 16 residues. The junction had 12 bases not matched to a gene; V was cut back by 6 bases and J by 7 bases. Germline CDR1 MRHNA, CDR2 SNTAGT. The CDR3 here is CASSLPPTGRNSPLHF. The CDR3 DNA follows: TGTGCCAGCAGCCTCCCACCGACAGGGCGGAATTCACCCCTCCACTTT.

This sequence joins TRBV7-8 and TRBJ2-7; 8 nucleotides line up with TRBD2. The junction had 13 bases not matched to a gene; V was cut back by 4 bases and J by 2 bases. Germline CDR1 is SGHVS and CDR2 is FQNEAQ. CDR3 length: 17 residues. DNA of the CDR3: TGTGCCAGCAGCTCCGGATGGGGGAGTAGCGGGACCTACGAGCAGTACTTC. It yields the protein CASSSGWGSSGTYEQYF.

The genes are TRBV21-1 and TRBJ1-2; TRBD1 is the table's D call and was not checked against the DNA. TRBV21-1 is recorded as a pseudogene. This CDR3 is 17 amino acids long. The CDR3 bases are TGTGCCAGCAGCAAAGTTGGGTTCGGACAGGGGGTTGCTGGCTACACCTTC. The encoded protein is CASSKVGFGQGVAGYTF.

This clone was seen only once. This sequence joins TRBV5-5 and TRBJ2-7; 8 bases match TRBD1. Germline V gives CDR1 SGHKS, CDR2 YYEKEE (reference sequence). The CDR3 sequence is 13 residues long. With 0 bases clipped from V and 6 bases from J, the junction kept 2 bases outside the gene matches. CDR3 DNA: TGTGCCAGCAGCTTGGGGACAGGGCTCGAGCAGTACTTC. Its protein is CASSLGTGLEQYF.

The J gene is TRBJ2-7, the V gene TRBV20-1; tentatively, D is TRBD2 (5 bases). CDR3 size: 11 residues. V was shortened by 5 bases and J by 8 bases, with 13 bases between the two germline ends. Germline V gene data show CDR1 as DFQATT and CDR2 as SNEGSKA (reference sequence). For the CDR3, the DNA is TGCAGTGCTGGACCCCGGGGAAAGCAGTACTTC. Translation gives CSAGPRGKQYF.

The chain has TRBV29-1 and TRBJ1-2; tentatively, D is TRBD1 (6 bases). V lost 6 bases to trimming and J lost 4 bases, with 27 bases between them. The CDR3 spans 17 residues. Germline values: CDR1 SQVTM, CDR2 ANQGSEA. This CDR3 reads CSVQKQGILRTRYGYTF. In DNA, the CDR3 is TGCAGCGTACAGAAACAGGGTATACTTAGGACCCGCTATGGCTACACCTTC.

CDR3 residues: CASSSLLRNTIYF. The CDR3 nucleotides are TGTGCCAGCAGCTCGTTACTTCGAAACACCATATATTTT. The chain joins TRBV7-2 to TRBJ1-3; D is undetermined. V lost 4 bases and J lost 5, with 9 bases in between. The CDR3 loop spans 13 amino acids. In germline, CDR1 is SGHTA, CDR2 FQGNSA.

The genes are TRBV6-5 and TRBJ2-2; 7 bases fit TRBD1. The junction had 8 bases not matched to a gene; V was cut back by 10 bases and J by 0 bases. In germline, CDR1 is MNHEY, CDR2 SVGAGI. The CDR3 runs 15 residues. Here the CDR3 reads CATSRQGANTGELFF. Written as DNA, the CDR3 is TGTGCCACCTCCCGACAGGGAGCGAACACCGGGGAGCTGTTTTTT.

The chain employs TRBV30 and TRBJ1-1; 9 bases are a match to TRBD1. The germline V gene encodes CDR1 GTSNPN and CDR2 SVGIG (reference sequence). J gave up 10 bases and V 3 bases, and 6 bases lay outside the gene matches. The CDR3 is made up of 12 amino acids. CDR3 loop: CAWRRTGGAAFF. The CDR3 DNA is TGTGCCTGGAGACGAACAGGGGGCGCAGCTTTCTTT.

In this sample, this clone turned up a few times. The genes are TRBV6-8 and TRBJ1-5, with TRBD1 identical over 8 bases. This CDR3 comprises 16 residues. V gave up 2 bases and J gave up 2 bases; unmatched junction bases: 5. Germline CDR1 is MNHGY and CDR2 is SAAAGT. The CDR3 coding sequence is TGTGCCAGCAGTTACCCGACAGGGGTTGGCAATCAGCCCCAGCATTTT. Protein product: CASSYPTGVGNQPQHF.